Each of the 4 T cell receptor beta chains below was sequenced from the same sample in a study of blood T cell repertoires in COVID-19. Here immunoSEQ multiplex PCR was the method, and the copy in TCRdb shows in-frame clones only, minus some. The top ten clones hold around 2% of a sample with under 55,000 clones, over 70% of them seen once. Sequences were obtained from peripheral blood. The origin of the receptors is a woman aged 80 or older with COVID-19, enrolled during active disease.

This chain uses TRBV28 with TRBJ1-5, with D maybe TRBD1 (5 bases). The V gene's germline CDR1 is MDHEN and CDR2 SYDVKM. V lost 6 bases to trimming and J lost 6 bases, with 9 bases between them. This CDR3 is built from 12 residues. CDR3 protein: CASRRGGQPQHF. The CDR3, as DNA: TGTGCCAGCAGGAGGGGAGGTCAGCCCCAGCATTTT.

V gene TRBV6-5 combines with J gene TRBJ2-7; possible D gene TRBD1, 6 bases. Germline V gives CDR1 MNHEY, CDR2 SVGAGI. The CDR3 extends over 13 amino acids. V lost 0 bases, J lost 4 bases, and 7 bases lay in between. Here the CDR3 DNA reads TGTGCCAGCAGTTACTCAAGGGGGTACGAGCAGTACTTC. Translation gives CASSYSRGYEQYF.

This chain connects TRBV6-5 to TRBJ2-3, with 8 bases matching TRBD2. CDR1 and CDR2 from the germline V gene are MNHEY and SVGAGI. J gave up 5 bases and V 6 bases, and 10 bases lay outside the gene matches. This CDR3 spans 15 amino acids. The CDR3 sequence is CASRRTGTSKDTQYF. The DNA of the CDR3 is TGTGCCAGCAGGCGAACCGGGACTAGTAAAGATACGCAGTATTTT.

The CDR3 bases are TGCAGCGTTGACCTTAGGGGCCACCCCATAGGGGGCTACACCTTC. As protein: CSVDLRGHPIGGYTF. The chain joins TRBV29-1 to TRBJ1-2; tentatively, D is TRBD1 (5 bases). V was shortened by 3 bases and J by 8 bases, with 22 bases between the two germline ends. CDR3 length: 15 amino acids. Germline CDR1 reads SQVTM; CDR2 reads ANQGSEA.